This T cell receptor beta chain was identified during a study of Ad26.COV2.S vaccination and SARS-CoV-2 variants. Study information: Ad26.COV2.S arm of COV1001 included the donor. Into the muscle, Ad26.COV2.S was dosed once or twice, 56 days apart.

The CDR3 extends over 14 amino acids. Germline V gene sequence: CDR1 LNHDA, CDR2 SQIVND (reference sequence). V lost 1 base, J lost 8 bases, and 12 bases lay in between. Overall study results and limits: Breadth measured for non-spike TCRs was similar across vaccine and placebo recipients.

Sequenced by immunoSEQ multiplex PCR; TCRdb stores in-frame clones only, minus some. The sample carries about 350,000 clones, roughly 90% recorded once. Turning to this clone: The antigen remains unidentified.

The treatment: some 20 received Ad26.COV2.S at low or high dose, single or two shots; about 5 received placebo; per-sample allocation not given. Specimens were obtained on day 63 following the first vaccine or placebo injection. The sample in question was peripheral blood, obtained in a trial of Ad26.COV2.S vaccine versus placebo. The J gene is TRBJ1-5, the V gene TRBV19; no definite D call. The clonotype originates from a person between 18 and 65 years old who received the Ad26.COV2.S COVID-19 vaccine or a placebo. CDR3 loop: CASSIVRLPEPQHF. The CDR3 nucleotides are TGTGCCAGTAGTATAGTTCGGTTACCGGAGCCCCAGCATTTT.